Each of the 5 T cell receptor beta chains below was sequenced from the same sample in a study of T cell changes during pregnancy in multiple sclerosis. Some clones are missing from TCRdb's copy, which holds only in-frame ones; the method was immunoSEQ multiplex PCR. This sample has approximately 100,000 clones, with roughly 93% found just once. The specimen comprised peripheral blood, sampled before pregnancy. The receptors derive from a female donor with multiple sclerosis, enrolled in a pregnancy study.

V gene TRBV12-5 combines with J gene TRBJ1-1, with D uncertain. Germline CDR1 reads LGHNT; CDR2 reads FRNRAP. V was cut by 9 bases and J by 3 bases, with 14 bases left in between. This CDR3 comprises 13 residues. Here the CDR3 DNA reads TGTGCTAGCGGCTCAAGTAGCTACACTGAAGCTTTCTTT. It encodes CASGSSSYTEAFF.

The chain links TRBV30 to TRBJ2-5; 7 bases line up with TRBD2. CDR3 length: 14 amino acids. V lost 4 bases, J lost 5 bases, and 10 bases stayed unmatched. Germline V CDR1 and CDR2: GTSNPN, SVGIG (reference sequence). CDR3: CAWTVAGRGETQYF. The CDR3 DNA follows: TGTGCCTGGACTGTAGCGGGCCGGGGCGAGACCCAGTACTTC. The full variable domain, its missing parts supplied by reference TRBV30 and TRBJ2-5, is SQTIHQWPATLVQPVGSPLSLECTVEGTSNPNLYWYRQAAGRGLQLLFYSVGIGQISSEVPQNLSASRPQDRQFILSSKKLLLSDSGFYLCAWTVAGRGETQYFGPGTRLLVL.

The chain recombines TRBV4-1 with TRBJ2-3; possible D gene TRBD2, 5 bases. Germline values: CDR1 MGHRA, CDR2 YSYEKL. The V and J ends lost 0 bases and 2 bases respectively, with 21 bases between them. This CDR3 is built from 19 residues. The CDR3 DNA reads TGCGCCAGCAGCCAAGATCTGGCTAGCCTCCCTAGAGTCACAGATACGCAGTATTTT. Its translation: CASSQDLASLPRVTDTQYF.

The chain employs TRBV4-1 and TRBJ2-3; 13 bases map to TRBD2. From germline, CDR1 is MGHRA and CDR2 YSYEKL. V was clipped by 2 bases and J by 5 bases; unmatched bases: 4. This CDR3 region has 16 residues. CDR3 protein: CASSQLGLAGVDTQYF. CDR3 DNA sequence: TGCGCCAGCAGCCAACTAGGACTAGCGGGAGTAGATACGCAGTATTTT.

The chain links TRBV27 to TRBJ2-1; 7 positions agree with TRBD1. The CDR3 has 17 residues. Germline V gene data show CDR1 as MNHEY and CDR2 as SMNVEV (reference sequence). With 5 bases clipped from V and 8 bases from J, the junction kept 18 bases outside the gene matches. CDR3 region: CASSPLRTGFGGHEQFF. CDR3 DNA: TGTGCCAGCAGTCCACTCCGGACAGGTTTCGGTGGCCATGAGCAGTTCTTC.